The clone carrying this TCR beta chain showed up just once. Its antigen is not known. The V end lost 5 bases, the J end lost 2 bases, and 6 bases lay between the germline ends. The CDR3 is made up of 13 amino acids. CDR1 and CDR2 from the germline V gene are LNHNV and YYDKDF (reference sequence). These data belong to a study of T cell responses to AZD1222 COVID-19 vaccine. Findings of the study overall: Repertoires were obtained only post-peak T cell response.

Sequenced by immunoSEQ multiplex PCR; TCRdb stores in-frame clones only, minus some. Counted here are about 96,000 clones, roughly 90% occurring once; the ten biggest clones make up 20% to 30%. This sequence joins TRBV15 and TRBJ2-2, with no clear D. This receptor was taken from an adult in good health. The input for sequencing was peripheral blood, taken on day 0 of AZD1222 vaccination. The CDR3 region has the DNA TGTGCCACCAGCGCCAGAAACACCGGGGAGCTGTTTTTT. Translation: CATSARNTGELFF.